This T cell receptor (beta chain) was recorded in a study of cytomegalovirus exposure and HLA in healthy donors. General study findings and limits: It was likely that a cluster of highly shared sequence variants was a sequencing artifact. There were some public TCRs occurring in many donors, but most TCR sequences were rare. TCR beta chains numbering more than 150 were designated cytomegalovirus-associated.

Comment on this clone: Its antigen is unknown.

The study ran its PCR with 60 Vbeta and 13 Jbeta primers. Profiled with immunoSEQ multiplex PCR; TCRdb holds only in-frame clones, not every one. The sample table sets out around 130,000 clones. Sample: PBMCs. The origin of this receptor is a woman in her forties in good health and CMV-seronegative.

The CDR3: CATSPRTGGNTEAFF. In nucleotides, the CDR3 is TGTGCCACCAGCCCAAGGACAGGGGGGAACACTGAAGCTTTCTTT. The chain employs TRBV15 and TRBJ1-1; 10 bases line up with TRBD1. This CDR3 is built from 15 residues. J lost 1 base, V lost 5 bases, and 4 bases had no gene match. The germline gives CDR1 LNHNV, CDR2 YYDKDF (reference sequence).